A selection of T cell receptor beta chains follows, all from one sample in a study of shared clonotypes between healthy human individuals. Here immunoSEQ multiplex PCR was the method, and the copy in TCRdb shows in-frame clones only, minus some. The sample consists of around 2.5 million clones, more than 85% of them appearing once. Sequenced sample: naive CD4+ T cells from PBMCs. The receptors shown here come from a man aged 18 to 29 in good health. Some clones in this sample may be carry-over from other donors' samples. Both conserved end residues are part of each CDR3. A D gene is named only where the DNA matches it firmly. Clone size is not always given. Where it is, it says once, few, many or a class for expanded clones.

J	V	D	size	CDR3	DNA
TRBJ2-4	TRBV7-9	NA	NA	CASSLGVRSKNIQYF	TGTGCCAGCAGCTTAGGAGTCAGAAGCAAAAACATTCAGTACTTC
TRBJ2-3	TRBV5-4	TRBD2	NA	CASSRDGLAGGTDTQYF	TGTGCCAGCAGCCGCGATGGACTAGCGGGCGGCACAGATACGCAGTATTTT
TRBJ1-1	TRBV19	NA	NA	CASSIDPRRATEAFF	TGTGCCAGTAGTATAGATCCCCGCAGGGCAACTGAAGCTTTCTTT
TRBJ1-1	TRBV11-2	TRBD1	NA	CASSLPNRGFTEAFF	TGTGCCAGCAGCCTACCGAACAGGGGTTTCACTGAAGCTTTCTTT
TRBJ2-7	TRBV14	TRBD1	NA	CASSQDKGAGTWGSYEQYF	TGTGCCAGCAGCCAAGATAAGGGGGCAGGGACATGGGGCTCCTACGAGCAGTACTTC
TRBJ1-4	TRBV6-5	NA	NA	CACGDVLDEKLFF	TGTGCCTGCGGGGACGTATTAGATGAAAAACTGTTTTTT
TRBJ1-4	TRBV6-6	TRBD1	NA	CASSFRASRGDEKLFF	TGTGCCAGCAGTTTTCGGGCCTCCAGGGGGGATGAAAAACTGTTTTTT
TRBJ2-7	TRBV6-1	TRBD2	NA	CALRGLAGTYEQYF	TGTGCCCTACGGGGACTAGCGGGAACCTACGAGCAGTACTTC
TRBJ2-3	TRBV15	TRBD1	NA	CATSRGDRDTDTQYF	TGTGCCACCAGCAGAGGGGACAGAGACACAGATACGCAGTATTTT
TRBJ2-3	TRBV28	TRBD2	NA	CASSSTSADPDTQYF	TGTGCCAGCAGTTCGACTAGCGCCGACCCAGATACGCAGTATTTT
TRBJ2-1	TRBV6-5	NA	once	CASSFQRAAYNEQFF	TGTGCCAGCAGTTTCCAACGTGCCGCCTACAATGAGCAGTTCTTC
TRBJ2-7	TRBV4-2	TRBD2	NA	CASSHPLAEPYEQYF	TGTGCCAGCAGCCACCCTCTAGCGGAACCCTACGAGCAGTACTTC
TRBJ2-1	TRBV6-5	NA	once	CASSYSASVIYNEQFF	TGTGCCAGCAGTTACTCCGCTAGCGTCATCTACAATGAGCAGTTCTTC
TRBJ2-7	TRBV28	TRBD1	NA	CASSLTGKNYEQYF	TGTGCCAGCAGTTTGACAGGGAAAAACTACGAGCAGTACTTC
TRBJ1-3	TRBV6-1	NA	NA	CASSGTAGNTIYF	TGTGCCAGCAGCGGGACGGCTGGAAACACCATATATTTT
TRBJ2-2	TRBV7-3	NA	NA	CASSREATTPRNTGELFF	TGTGCCAGCAGCCGAGAAGCGACGACCCCCAGGAACACCGGGGAGCTGTTTTTT
TRBJ2-1	TRBV29-1	NA	NA	CSVGGSDSYNEQFF	TGCAGCGTTGGGGGCAGTGACTCCTACAATGAGCAGTTCTTC
TRBJ2-5	TRBV27	NA	NA	CASSLVGETQYF	TGTGCCAGCAGTTTAGTAGGAGAGACCCAGTACTTC
TRBJ2-1	TRBV10-3	TRBD1	NA	CAIRGDRESYNEQFF	TGTGCCATCAGGGGGGACAGGGAATCCTACAATGAGCAGTTCTTC
TRBJ1-2	TRBV19	TRBD1	NA	CASSISRGIRYGYTF	TGTGCCAGTAGTATTTCCAGGGGGATAAGATATGGCTACACCTTC
TRBJ2-7	TRBV5-6	NA	NA	CASSLSLYEQYF	TGTGCCAGCAGCTTGTCACTCTACGAGCAGTACTTC
TRBJ2-1	TRBV28	TRBD1	NA	CASSLGQKSSYNEQFF	TGTGCCAGCAGTTTGGGACAGAAGAGCTCCTACAATGAGCAGTTCTTC
TRBJ1-2	TRBV18	TRBD1	NA	CASSQTTGFGYTF	TGTGCCAGCTCACAGACGACAGGGTTTGGCTACACCTTC
TRBJ2-3	TRBV11-2	TRBD1	once	CASSLAMGQPDTQYF	TGTGCCAGCAGCTTAGCGATGGGACAGCCAGATACGCAGTATTTT
TRBJ1-4	TRBV5-1	NA	NA	CASSLGTVNEKLFF	TGCGCCAGCAGCTTAGGGACGGTAAATGAAAAACTGTTTTTT
TRBJ2-3	TRBV18	NA	NA	CASSLRVTQAGDTQYF	TGTGCCAGCTCACTTCGAGTGACACAGGCAGGGGATACGCAGTATTTT
TRBJ1-2	TRBV4-1	NA	NA	CASSQVRTGKNGYTF	TGCGCCAGCAGCCAAGTAAGGACTGGGAAAAATGGCTACACCTTC
TRBJ2-4	TRBV28	NA	once	CASSLSFMGSLAKNIQYF	TGTGCCAGCAGTTTATCGTTTATGGGGAGCCTAGCCAAAAACATTCAGTACTTC
TRBJ2-7	TRBV11-2	NA	NA	CASSIIPRASYEQYF	TGTGCCAGCAGCATAATACCCCGGGCCTCCTACGAGCAGTACTTC
TRBJ2-1	TRBV9	TRBD2	NA	CASSVQPSGRSSYNEQFF	TGTGCCAGCAGCGTACAGCCTAGCGGGAGGTCCTCTTACAATGAGCAGTTCTTC
TRBJ2-1	TRBV21-1	NA	NA	CASTRKQGGRLHSYNEQFF	TGTGCCAGCACCCGGAAACAGGGGGGGCGCCTCCACTCCTACAATGAGCAGTTCTTC
TRBJ2-1	TRBV27	NA	NA	CASTGSNEQFF	TGTGCCAGCACAGGGTCCAATGAGCAGTTCTTC
TRBJ1-5	TRBV6-1	NA	NA	CASSEVTYSNQPQHF	TGTGCCAGCAGTGAAGTGACTTATAGCAATCAGCCCCAGCATTTT
TRBJ2-2	TRBV18	NA	NA	CASSPTQIAVTGELFF	TGTGCCAGCTCACCAACTCAAATAGCAGTCACCGGGGAGCTGTTTTTT
TRBJ1-2	TRBV11-2	TRBD1	NA	CASSYRRGPNYGYTF	TGTGCCAGCAGCTATCGCAGGGGGCCTAACTATGGCTACACCTTC
TRBJ1-3	TRBV7-3	NA	NA	CASSLRRGTGNTIYF	TGTGCCAGCAGCCTCAGACGGGGGACTGGAAACACCATATATTTT
TRBJ2-1	TRBV4-1	TRBD1	NA	CASSQVTGGARDEQFF	TGCGCCAGCAGCCAAGTCACAGGGGGCGCGAGGGATGAGCAGTTCTTC
TRBJ1-2	TRBV7-2	NA	NA	CASSPTSTSPYHYGYTF	TGTGCCAGCAGCCCTACTTCAACCTCGCCTTATCACTATGGCTACACCTTC
TRBJ1-1	TRBV5-4	NA	NA	CASRPGRGWDTEAFF	TGTGCCAGCAGACCGGGGCGGGGCTGGGACACTGAAGCTTTCTTT
TRBJ1-1	TRBV7-2	NA	NA	CASSLITATEAFF	TGTGCCAGCAGCTTAATTACGGCCACTGAAGCTTTCTTT
TRBJ1-5	TRBV28	NA	NA	CASSFGSSRGNQPQHF	TGTGCCAGCAGTTTCGGCTCCTCCCGGGGCAATCAGCCCCAGCATTTT
TRBJ1-4	TRBV19	TRBD1	NA	CAIKGTGRELFF	TGTGCCATTAAGGGGACAGGCCGGGAACTGTTTTTT
TRBJ1-1	TRBV5-1	TRBD1	NA	CASSLLGQERAEAFF	TGCGCCAGCAGCTTGTTGGGACAGGAAAGAGCTGAAGCTTTCTTT
TRBJ1-4	TRBV7-9	TRBD1	NA	CASSLGTGDEKLFF	TGTGCCAGCAGCTTGGGGACAGGGGACGAAAAACTGTTTTTT
TRBJ1-1	TRBV5-4	NA	NA	CAVAAGESTEAFF	TGTGCCGTCGCTGCGGGTGAAAGCACTGAAGCTTTCTTT
TRBJ1-1	TRBV19	TRBD1	NA	CASGDRANTEAFF	TGTGCCAGCGGGGACAGGGCGAACACTGAAGCTTTCTTT
TRBJ2-5	TRBV2	NA	NA	CASSLQGQETQYF	TGTGCCAGCAGTCTACAGGGACAAGAGACCCAGTACTTC
TRBJ2-3	TRBV19	NA	NA	CASSIGFTDTQYF	TGTGCCAGTAGTATAGGTTTCACAGATACGCAGTATTTT
TRBJ2-5	TRBV11-3	NA	once	CASSSGRTEYQETQYF	TGTGCCAGCAGCTCTGGACGGACCGAGTACCAAGAGACCCAGTACTTC
TRBJ2-2	TRBV5-1	NA	NA	CASSLSGRGNTGELFF	TGCGCCAGCAGCTTAAGCGGTAGGGGAAACACCGGGGAGCTGTTTTTT
TRBJ2-3	TRBV5-1	TRBD1	NA	CASTTGGTGGTDTQYF	TGCGCCAGCACCACCGGAGGGACAGGGGGCACAGATACGCAGTATTTT
TRBJ2-7	TRBV5-4	TRBD2	NA	CASSLGGRGTYEQYF	TGTGCCAGCAGCTTGGGCGGGAGAGGGACCTACGAGCAGTACTTC
TRBJ2-1	TRBV7-3	NA	NA	CASSPGRGSEQFF	TGTGCCAGCAGCCCCGGACGGGGGTCTGAGCAGTTCTTC
TRBJ1-2	TRBV29-1	NA	NA	CSVDGERGVSYGYTF	TGCAGCGTTGACGGAGAGCGTGGGGTCTCCTATGGCTACACCTTC
TRBJ1-5	TRBV28	TRBD1	NA	CASDRGRQPQHF	TGTGCCAGCGACAGGGGGCGACAGCCCCAGCATTTT
TRBJ2-2	TRBV28	NA	few	CASNWLPTGELFF	TGTGCCAGCAACTGGCTGCCCACCGGGGAGCTGTTTTTT
TRBJ2-1	TRBV5-1	TRBD2	NA	CASSLPGLAGEDEQFF	TGCGCCAGCAGCTTGCCGGGACTAGCGGGAGAGGATGAGCAGTTCTTC